A selection of T cell receptor beta chains follows, all from one sample in a study of beta chain features in type 1 diabetes. Assay: immunoSEQ multiplex PCR; the TCRdb copy retains only in-frame clones and omits some. The sample yields 240,000 or so clones, about 25% seen once. Sequencing was performed on central memory CD4+ T cells from blood. Receptors were obtained from a man younger than 45 in good health. Each CDR3 is given with its conserved first and last residue. A D gene is named only where the DNA matches it firmly. The size entry is marked missing in some rows and otherwise reads once, few, many or a size class.

V gene: TRBV30
J gene: TRBJ2-5
clone size: -
D gene: -
CDR3 DNA: TGTGCCTGGAGTAAGGGACATAAACAAGAGACCCAGTACTTC
CDR3 protein: CAWSKGHKQETQYF

V gene: TRBV30
J gene: TRBJ2-6
clone size: few
D gene: -
CDR3 DNA: TGTGCCTGGGGTGGAGGGAGCTCTGGGGCCAACGTCCTGACTTTC
CDR3 protein: CAWGGGSSGANVLTF

V gene: TRBV2
J gene: TRBJ2-3
clone size: -
D gene: -
CDR3 DNA: TGTGCCAGCACCTTTCCCGGGACATTCACAGATACGCAGTATTTT
CDR3 protein: CASTFPGTFTDTQYF

V gene: TRBV10-3
J gene: TRBJ2-1
clone size: -
D gene: TRBD2
CDR3 DNA: TGTGCCATCAGTGAACTAGCGGGATCTGGTAATGAGCAGTTCTTC
CDR3 protein: CAISELAGSGNEQFF

V gene: TRBV10-3
J gene: TRBJ2-5
clone size: few
D gene: -
CDR3 DNA: TGTGCCATCAGGGCCGGGACACATACTCAAGAGACCCAGTACTTC
CDR3 protein: CAIRAGTHTQETQYF

V gene: TRBV7-9
J gene: TRBJ2-3
clone size: few
D gene: TRBD1
CDR3 DNA: TGTGCCAGCAGCTCCCGGGACAGGGGCCCGGATACGCAGTATTTT
CDR3 protein: CASSSRDRGPDTQYF

V gene: TRBV29-1
J gene: TRBJ1-2
clone size: -
D gene: -
CDR3 DNA: TGCAGCGTTGATGTCTTAGGGGGCTACACCTTC
CDR3 protein: CSVDVLGGYTF

V gene: TRBV7-8
J gene: TRBJ2-3
clone size: -
D gene: -
CDR3 DNA: TGTGCCAGCAATCAGGCGCTCACAGATACGCAGTATTTT
CDR3 protein: CASNQALTDTQYF

V gene: TRBV5-4
J gene: TRBJ2-5
clone size: -
D gene: -
CDR3 DNA: TGTGCCAGCAGCTTGGCCGGAAGGGAAGAGACCCAGTACTTC
CDR3 protein: CASSLAGREETQYF

V gene: TRBV5-1
J gene: TRBJ2-7
clone size: -
D gene: -
CDR3 DNA: TGCGCCAGCAGCCGTACGGACGACTCCTACGAGCAGTACTTC
CDR3 protein: CASSRTDDSYEQYF

V gene: TRBV19
J gene: TRBJ2-3
clone size: -
D gene: TRBD2
CDR3 DNA: TGTGCCAGTAGTAGGGGACTAGCGGGGGGAAACACAGATACGCAGTATTTT
CDR3 protein: CASSRGLAGGNTDTQYF

V gene: TRBV10-3
J gene: TRBJ2-1
clone size: few
D gene: -
CDR3 DNA: TGTGCCATCAGTGAGTCAGAGGGTATTGCCTACAATGAGCAGTTCTTC
CDR3 protein: CAISESEGIAYNEQFF

V gene: TRBV29-1
J gene: TRBJ2-2
clone size: many
D gene: -
CDR3 DNA: TGCAGCGCCCTTGGCCGAACCGGGGAGCTGTTTTTT
CDR3 protein: CSALGRTGELFF

V gene: TRBV2
J gene: TRBJ2-7
clone size: -
D gene: TRBD2
CDR3 DNA: TGTGCCAGCAGTAAGGGACTAGCGGGCTCCTACGAGCAGTACTTC
CDR3 protein: CASSKGLAGSYEQYF

V gene: TRBV7-2
J gene: TRBJ2-4
clone size: -
D gene: TRBD2
CDR3 DNA: TGTGCCAGCAGCCCGACTAGCGGGAGCACAAACATTCAGTACTTC
CDR3 protein: CASSPTSGSTNIQYF

V gene: TRBV6-1
J gene: TRBJ1-2
clone size: -
D gene: -
CDR3 DNA: TGTGCCAGCAGTGAAGCGCCGGGGGCGGCCTATGGCTACACCTTC
CDR3 protein: CASSEAPGAAYGYTF

V gene: TRBV5-6
J gene: TRBJ2-1
clone size: many
D gene: -
CDR3 DNA: TGTGCCAGCAGCTTCTCGGTCAATGAGCAGTTCTTC
CDR3 protein: CASSFSVNEQFF

V gene: TRBV5-4
J gene: TRBJ2-7
clone size: -
D gene: -
CDR3 DNA: TGTGCCAGCAGCTTGGATTTAGAACGGGGAGCCTACGAGCAGTACTTC
CDR3 protein: CASSLDLERGAYEQYF

V gene: TRBV6-6
J gene: TRBJ1-3
clone size: few
D gene: -
CDR3 DNA: TGTGCCAGCAGTGGGTTACAGGGAACTGGAAACACCATATATTTT
CDR3 protein: CASSGLQGTGNTIYF

V gene: TRBV6-6
J gene: TRBJ2-7
clone size: -
D gene: -
CDR3 DNA: TGTGCCAGCAGGCGGGACAGAGAACGCTCCTACGAGCAGTACTTC
CDR3 protein: CASRRDRERSYEQYF

V gene: TRBV29-1
J gene: TRBJ2-2
clone size: -
D gene: -
CDR3 DNA: TGCAGCGTTCTGCGTCCGAACACCGGGGAGCTGTTTTTT
CDR3 protein: CSVLRPNTGELFF

V gene: TRBV30
J gene: TRBJ2-7
clone size: -
D gene: TRBD2
CDR3 DNA: TGTGCCTGGAGTCCCCCGGGGGGATACGAGCAGTACTTC
CDR3 protein: CAWSPPGGYEQYF

V gene: TRBV29-1
J gene: TRBJ2-5
clone size: few
D gene: TRBD1
CDR3 DNA: TGCAGCGTTGAAGATCACCAGGGGGCTAGGGAGACCCAGTACTTC
CDR3 protein: CSVEDHQGARETQYF

V gene: TRBV20-1
J gene: TRBJ1-1
clone size: -
D gene: -
CDR3 DNA: TGCAGTGCTTCAGGGTCAAGTACAGCTTTCTTT
CDR3 protein: CSASGSSTAFF

V gene: TRBV11-2
J gene: TRBJ2-3
clone size: few
D gene: -
CDR3 DNA: TGTGCCAGCAGCTTAGGAAGGCAGGCCACAGATACGCAGTATTTT
CDR3 protein: CASSLGRQATDTQYF

V gene: TRBV30
J gene: TRBJ2-3
clone size: few
D gene: TRBD1
CDR3 DNA: TGTGCCTGGGGGATTATGACAGGGGAAAGGCAGTATTTT
CDR3 protein: CAWGIMTGERQYF

V gene: TRBV7-6
J gene: TRBJ2-1
clone size: -
D gene: TRBD2
CDR3 DNA: TGTGCCAGCAGCTTAAGGAGCGGGGGTGAGCAGTTCTTC
CDR3 protein: CASSLRSGGEQFF

V gene: TRBV18
J gene: TRBJ2-7
clone size: few
D gene: -
CDR3 DNA: TGTGCCAGCTCACCTAGTCCTGGCTCCTACGAGCAGTACTTC
CDR3 protein: CASSPSPGSYEQYF

V gene: TRBV29-1
J gene: TRBJ2-7
clone size: few
D gene: TRBD1
CDR3 DNA: TGCAGCATAACCGGGACAGGGCTACTGGAGCAGTACTTC
CDR3 protein: CSITGTGLLEQYF

V gene: TRBV14
J gene: TRBJ2-3
clone size: few
D gene: TRBD1
CDR3 DNA: TGTGCCAGCAGCCTTCTTGGGACAGGGGGAGCTACGCAGTATTTT
CDR3 protein: CASSLLGTGGATQYF

V gene: TRBV7-9
J gene: TRBJ2-3
clone size: many
D gene: TRBD2
CDR3 DNA: TGTGCCAGCAGCCGACTAGCGGGGAGAGACACAGATACGCAGTATTTT
CDR3 protein: CASSRLAGRDTDTQYF

V gene: TRBV5-6
J gene: TRBJ1-1
clone size: -
D gene: -
CDR3 DNA: TGTGCCAGCAGCACTGGCGTTAACACTGAAGCTTTCTTT
CDR3 protein: CASSTGVNTEAFF

V gene: TRBV7-2
J gene: TRBJ1-2
clone size: -
D gene: -
CDR3 DNA: TGTGCCAGCAGCTCGGCCGGGACACGTTTCTATGGCTACACCTTC
CDR3 protein: CASSSAGTRFYGYTF

V gene: TRBV27
J gene: TRBJ2-4
clone size: few
D gene: -
CDR3 DNA: TGTGCCAGCAGTTCCCATCCTACGGGAGACATTCAGTACTTC
CDR3 protein: CASSSHPTGDIQYF

V gene: TRBV5-1
J gene: TRBJ2-3
clone size: few
D gene: TRBD2
CDR3 DNA: TGCGCCAGCAGCTTGGGCCTAGCGGGCACAGATACGCAGTATTTT
CDR3 protein: CASSLGLAGTDTQYF

V gene: TRBV2
J gene: TRBJ2-3
clone size: -
D gene: TRBD2
CDR3 DNA: TGTGCCAGCACCCCGGGGGGACTAGCGGCCCACTACAGCACAGATACGCAGTATTTT
CDR3 protein: CASTPGGLAAHYSTDTQYF

V gene: TRBV28
J gene: TRBJ1-6
clone size: -
D gene: -
CDR3 DNA: TGTGCCAGCAGCCACGACAGCCTTTTTTCACCCCTCCACTTT
CDR3 protein: CASSHDSLFSPLHF

V gene: TRBV30
J gene: TRBJ2-7
clone size: few
D gene: -
CDR3 DNA: TGTGCCTGGAGGGCAGGTCTTGATTACGAGCAGTACTTC
CDR3 protein: CAWRAGLDYEQYF

V gene: TRBV2
J gene: TRBJ2-7
clone size: few
D gene: -
CDR3 DNA: TGTGCCAGCAGTGCGGGGGAGAGGGAGCAGTACTTC
CDR3 protein: CASSAGEREQYF

V gene: TRBV5-1
J gene: TRBJ1-6
clone size: -
D gene: TRBD1
CDR3 DNA: TGTGCCAGCAGAGAGGACAGGGGGAAACCTTCACCCCTCCACTTT
CDR3 protein: CASREDRGKPSPLHF

V gene: TRBV9
J gene: TRBJ2-2
clone size: few
D gene: TRBD1
CDR3 DNA: TGTGCCAGCAAACAGGACAGGGAGATCGGGGAGCTGTTTTTT
CDR3 protein: CASKQDREIGELFF